These 12 T cell receptor beta chains were all obtained from the same sample, sequenced in a study of shared clonotypes between healthy human individuals. Sequenced by immunoSEQ multiplex PCR; TCRdb stores in-frame clones only, minus some. The data show 2 million to 2.5 million clones, 95% seen once. Sequenced: naive CD4+ T cells sorted from blood. The subset was: CD45RA+ positively selected. Receptors originate from a young man in good health.

With regard to this clone: Other DNA sequences within the sample encode an identical CDR3. The chain carries TRBV5-1 and TRBJ2-5, with TRBD1 matching over 7 bases. The CDR3 contains 14 residues. Germline CDR1 reads SGHRS; CDR2 reads YFSETQ. Unmatched junction bases numbered 5, after V lost 2 bases and J lost 4 bases. As DNA, the CDR3 is TGCGCCAGCAGCTTAACAGGGGCCAGAGAGACCCAGTACTTC. Protein sequence: CASSLTGARETQYF.

This CDR3 is CASSIGQKGIQYF. In nucleotides, the CDR3 is TGTGCCAGTAGTATAGGGCAGAAGGGCATTCAGTACTTC. V and J are TRBV19 and TRBJ2-4, with unresolved D. V was cut by 1 base and J by 9 bases, with 10 bases left in between. The CDR3 loop spans 13 amino acids. Germline-derived CDR1 and CDR2 are LNHDA and SQIVND (reference sequence).

The CDR3 sequence: CASTFQDGKTQYF. The CDR3 coding sequence is TGTGCCAGCACCTTCCAAGACGGGAAGACCCAGTACTTC. V and J are TRBV7-9 and TRBJ2-5; a possible D gene is TRBD2 (5 bases). Germline CDR1 and CDR2: SEHNR and FQNEAQ (reference sequence). The germline V and J ends were trimmed by 7 bases and 6 bases, with 15 bases remaining between them. The CDR3 is 13 residues long.

The chain employs TRBV6-6 and TRBJ2-7; D remains ambiguous. The CDR3 contains 13 residues. The germline V and J ends were trimmed by 5 bases and 0 bases, with 8 bases remaining between them. Germline CDR1 and CDR2: MNHNY and SVGAGI (reference sequence). CDR3: CASSGGNSYEQYF. The CDR3 DNA follows: TGTGCCAGCAGTGGTGGGAACTCCTACGAGCAGTACTTC.

The chain uses TRBV30 and TRBJ2-2; 9 bases are shared with TRBD1. Germline V gives CDR1 GTSNPN, CDR2 SVGIG (reference sequence). V shed 4 bases, J shed 7 bases, and the junction held 1 base outside the gene matches. This CDR3 is 12 amino acids long. The CDR3: CAWNRGLGELFF. The CDR3 DNA reads TGTGCCTGGAACAGGGGGCTCGGGGAGCTGTTTTTT.

V and J are TRBV28 and TRBJ2-1; 8 nucleotides match TRBD1. This CDR3 has 15 amino acids. In germline, CDR1 is MDHEN, CDR2 SYDVKM. Germline trimming cut 2 bases from V and 4 bases from J; bases unmatched to any gene: 4. The CDR3 bases are TGTGCCAGCAGTTTAAGGGACAGGCGGTACAATGAGCAGTTCTTC. Translation gives CASSLRDRRYNEQFF.

For the CDR3, the DNA is TGTGCCAGCAGCGGACAGGGGCCGGGGGAGCAGTACTTC. Its protein is CASSGQGPGEQYF. V is TRBV2 and J is TRBJ2-7; 9 nucleotides agree with TRBD1. This CDR3 is built from 13 residues. Per the germline V gene, CDR1 is SNHLY and CDR2 is FYNNEI. The V gene end was trimmed by 6 bases and the J gene end by 7 bases; junction bases not matched to a gene: 7.

The V call is TRBV7-9, the J call TRBJ1-1; D remains ambiguous. Germline-derived CDR1 and CDR2 are SEHNR and FQNEAQ (reference sequence). This CDR3 is built from 14 residues. Trimming removed 1 base at V and 1 base at J, with 7 bases between. The CDR3 DNA is TGTGCCAGCAGCTTAGAAATTTGGAACACTGAAGCTTTCTTT. As protein: CASSLEIWNTEAFF.

V and J are TRBV7-8 and TRBJ2-7; the match to TRBD1 covers 8 bases. The CDR3 consists of 15 residues. Germline V gives CDR1 SGHVS, CDR2 FQNEAQ. With 4 bases clipped from V and 5 bases from J, the junction kept 10 bases outside the gene matches. The CDR3 here is CASSSTGGRSNEQYF. In DNA form, the CDR3 reads TGTGCCAGCAGCTCAACAGGGGGTAGGTCGAACGAGCAGTACTTC.

The V and J genes are TRBV7-9 and TRBJ2-1; D not resolved. This CDR3 comprises 15 residues. The germline V gene has CDR1 SEHNR and CDR2 FQNEAQ (reference sequence). The V gene lost 0 bases and the J gene lost 2 bases, with 8 bases spanning the gap. The chain's CDR3 is CASSLAGGPYNEQFF. The CDR3 nucleotides read TGTGCCAGCAGCTTAGCAGGCGGTCCCTACAATGAGCAGTTCTTC.

The chain carries TRBV7-2 and TRBJ2-5; tentatively, D is TRBD1 or TRBD2 (5 bases each). Trimming shortened V by 5 bases and J by 3 bases, and 13 bases separated the two germline ends. The CDR3 has 14 amino acids. Looked up from germline, CDR1 is SGHTA and CDR2 is FQGNSA. CDR3 coding DNA: TGTGCCAGCAGCCTGAGGGACGGGAAAGAGACCCAGTACTTC. It is translated as CASSLRDGKETQYF.

This clone occurred once. This chain links TRBV23-1 with TRBJ1-1; D remains unclear. Being an ORF, TRBV23-1 has a function that is uncertain. The CDR3 spans 14 residues. V was trimmed by 4 bases and J by 6 bases, leaving 15 bases between them. Written as DNA, the CDR3 is TGCGCCAGCAGTCTAGGGCAGTTGATCGCTGAAGCTTTCTTT. Protein sequence: CASSLGQLIAEAFF.